The 26 T cell receptor beta chains reported below all come from one sample, sequenced in a study of cytomegalovirus exposure and HLA in healthy donors. PCR amplification relied on 60 Vbeta primers (plus 13 Jbeta primers). Sequenced by immunoSEQ multiplex PCR; TCRdb stores in-frame clones only, minus some. This sample has some 200,000 clones; over 70% occur once, and the top ten carry approximately 3.4%. Sequencing used PBMCs. The origin of the receptors is a female donor in good health and CMV-seronegative.

V and J are TRBV9 and TRBJ2-7; 12 bases align to TRBD2. V trimming: 4 bases; J trimming: 4 bases; junction bases outside the gene matches: 3. Germline lookup yields CDR1 SGDLS and CDR2 YYNGEE. The CDR3 consists of 14 residues. In DNA, the CDR3 is TGTGCCAGCAGCCCCACTAGCGGGAGGTACGAGCAGTACTTC. It codes for CASSPTSGRYEQYF. Full variable domain (missing parts from reference TRBV9 and TRBJ2-7): DSGVTQTPKHLITATGQRVTLRCSPRSGDLSVYWYQQSLDQGLQFLIQYYNGEERAKGNILERFSAQQFPDLHSELNLSSLELGDSALYFCASSPTSGRYEQYFGPGTRLTVT.

The chain joins TRBV9 to TRBJ2-7; D is perhaps TRBD2 (6 bases). This CDR3 has 17 residues. CDR1 and CDR2 from the germline V gene are SGDLS and YYNGEE. Trimming shortened V by 4 bases and J by 7 bases, and 27 bases separated the two germline ends. The CDR3 DNA follows: TGTGCCAGCAGCCCCTCCGGGTTGGGCGGGGCATTTGGGGAGCAGTACTTC. As protein: CASSPSGLGGAFGEQYF.

This rearrangement joins TRBV7-6 to TRBJ2-3, with D unresolved. V gave up 5 bases and J gave up 2 bases, with 5 bases separating them. CDR3 length: 12 residues. Germline V CDR1 and CDR2: SGHVS, FNYEAQ. The CDR3, as DNA: TGTGCCAGCAGCCCCAACACAGATACGCAGTATTTT. Its protein is CASSPNTDTQYF.

This chain joins TRBV5-6 and TRBJ2-3, with 8 bases identical to TRBD1. The germline V gene has CDR1 SGHDT and CDR2 YYEEEE. CDR3 length equals 14 residues. V was clipped by 5 bases and J by 1 base; unmatched bases: 3. This CDR3 reads CASRPQGGTDTQYF. The CDR3 bases are TGTGCCAGCAGGCCACAGGGGGGCACAGATACGCAGTATTTT.

The chain combines TRBV7-2 with TRBJ2-3; 9 positions agree with TRBD2. Trimming at V came to 1 base and at J to 4 bases, leaving 6 bases not matched to a gene. The CDR3 contains 16 residues. From germline, CDR1 is SGHTA and CDR2 FQGNSA. CDR3: CASSLDSGSFSDTQYF. For the CDR3, the DNA is TGTGCCAGCAGCTTAGATAGCGGGAGTTTCTCAGATACGCAGTATTTT.

This clone was detected once. Other nucleotide sequences in the sample specify the same CDR3. The chain has TRBV15 and TRBJ1-5; TRBD1 agrees at 7 bases. The CDR3 covers 17 residues. Losses at the gene ends were 1 base for V and 0 bases for J; bases not matched to a gene: 6. CDR1 is LNHNV, CDR2 YYDKDF, per germline (reference sequence). DNA for the CDR3: TGTGCCACCAGCAGAGGGACAGGAGTTTATAGCAATCAGCCCCAGCATTTT. As protein: CATSRGTGVYSNQPQHF.

The gene calls are TRBV30 and TRBJ1-1; D unclear. V gave up 2 bases and J gave up 3 bases, with 10 bases separating them. The CDR3 runs to 13 residues. Germline-derived CDR1 and CDR2 are GTSNPN and SVGIG (reference sequence). CDR3 loop: CAWSSRGDTEAFF. In DNA, the CDR3 is TGTGCCTGGAGTTCACGGGGAGACACTGAAGCTTTCTTT.

J is TRBJ1-1 and V is TRBV10-3, with D hard to call. The germline CDR1 and CDR2 sequences are ENHRY and SYGVKD. Deletions cut 0 bases from V and 10 bases from J, with 21 bases between. The CDR3 sequence is 16 residues long. The CDR3 protein is CAISESLTGLNLRAFF. CDR3 DNA sequence: TGTGCCATCAGTGAGTCTCTTACGGGGTTAAATTTAAGAGCTTTCTTT.

This clone was seen a handful of times. This chain connects TRBV7-9 to TRBJ2-7; tentatively, D is TRBD1 (6 bases). Germline V CDR1 and CDR2: SEHNR, FQNEAQ (reference sequence). V shed 2 bases and J shed 5 bases, with 16 bases lying between them. The CDR3 totals 15 residues. The CDR3 here is CASSLRSTGRDEQYF. In DNA, the CDR3 is TGTGCCAGCAGCTTACGGTCCACAGGGCGAGACGAGCAGTACTTC.

The chain combines TRBV19 with TRBJ2-1; 10 positions agree with TRBD1. The V segment lost 7 bases and the J segment 2 bases; nucleotides outside the gene matches: 5. Germline values: CDR1 LNHDA, CDR2 SQIVND (reference sequence). This CDR3 region has 15 residues. DNA of the CDR3: TGTGCCAGTATTCGAGGACAGGGGGCCTACAATGAGCAGTTCTTC. It yields the protein CASIRGQGAYNEQFF.

The chain couples TRBV29-1 to TRBJ1-1; TRBD1 agrees at 7 bases. Germline V gene data show CDR1 as SQVTM and CDR2 as ANQGSEA. The CDR3 runs to 14 residues. V gave up 5 bases and J gave up 3 bases; unmatched junction bases: 9. The CDR3 loop is CSVQTGVGDTEAFF. The CDR3 coding sequence is TGCAGCGTTCAAACAGGGGTTGGAGACACTGAAGCTTTCTTT.

V usage is TRBV28 and J usage is TRBJ1-2; D is perhaps TRBD1 (5 bases). Germline V gene lookup returns CDR1 MDHEN and CDR2 SYDVKM. Trimming pared 3 bases from V and 3 bases from J, leaving 11 bases between. The CDR3 contains 14 residues. CDR3: CASSLQGVYYGYTF. DNA of the CDR3: TGTGCCAGCAGTTTGCAAGGGGTCTACTATGGCTACACCTTC.

This sequence joins TRBV28 and TRBJ2-3; a weak D match, TRBD2 (6 bases). Trimming cost V 2 bases and J 3 bases, with 18 bases left between them. Germline V gene sequence: CDR1 MDHEN, CDR2 SYDVKM. The CDR3 covers 17 residues. CDR3 sequence (DNA): TGTGCCAGCAGTTTAGGCCCGCAAATACTAGCAACAGATACGCAGTATTTT. This codes for CASSLGPQILATDTQYF.

The gene calls are TRBV5-6 and TRBJ2-7, with 11 bases that match TRBD1. The CDR3 loop spans 16 amino acids. Germline V gives CDR1 SGHDT, CDR2 YYEEEE. The V gene end was trimmed by 4 bases and the J gene end by 5 bases; junction bases not matched to a gene: 11. The CDR3, as DNA: TGTGCCAGCAGCGCGGGGGGACAGGGGGTGGACCACGAGCAGTACTTC. As protein: CASSAGGQGVDHEQYF.

The chain links TRBV4-3 to TRBJ2-2; D unclear. The germline V gene encodes CDR1 LGHNA and CDR2 YSLEER. The CDR3 totals 14 residues. V lost 0 bases, J lost 6 bases, and 8 bases lay in between. CDR3 sequence reads: CASSQDTAAGELFF. The DNA of the CDR3 is TGCGCCAGCAGCCAAGATACGGCGGCCGGGGAGCTGTTTTTT.

The CDR3 DNA follows: TGTGCCAGTAGTCCTAACAGAGAAAGCTATGGCTACACCTTC. It codes for CASSPNRESYGYTF. The rearrangement uses TRBV19 and TRBJ1-2; D gene uncertain. This CDR3 has 14 amino acids. Trimming cost V 5 bases and J 4 bases, with 14 bases left between them. CDR1 and CDR2 (germline): LNHDA, SQIVND (reference sequence).

This clone was found a few times. The rearrangement joins TRBV19 to TRBJ1-2, with D perhaps matching TRBD1 (5 bases). This CDR3 has 14 residues. The germline V gene has CDR1 LNHDA and CDR2 SQIVND (reference sequence). V dropped 6 bases and J dropped 4 bases, with 15 bases sitting between them. CDR3 in DNA: TGTGCCAGTAGCATGGTCGGGGGTGCCTATGGCTACACCTTC. Its protein product is CASSMVGGAYGYTF. Full variable domain (rest looked up from reference TRBV19 and TRBJ1-2): DGGITQSPKYLFRKEGQNVTLSCEQNLNHDAMYWYRQDPGQGLRLIYYSQIVNDFQKGDIAEGYSVSREKKESFPLTVTSAQKNPTAFYLCASSMVGGAYGYTFGSGTRLTVV.

The rearrangement joins TRBV28 to TRBJ2-7; 16 nucleotides agree with TRBD2. CDR1 and CDR2 from the germline V gene are MDHEN and SYDVKM. The V gene end was trimmed by 2 bases and the J gene end by 8 bases; junction bases not matched to a gene: 3. This CDR3 region has 15 residues. In DNA, the CDR3 is TGTGCCAGCAGTTTAGGGGGACTAGCGGGAGGGCAGCAGTACTTC. It specifies CASSLGGLAGGQQYF.

The V call is TRBV30, the J call TRBJ2-7, with D perhaps matching TRBD2 (5 bases). CDR1 is GTSNPN, CDR2 SVGIG, per germline (reference sequence). The CDR3 is made up of 13 amino acids. Trimming took 1 base from V and 2 from J, leaving 9 bases between them. The CDR3 nucleotides read TGTGCCTGGAGTGCCGGGGATGCCTACGAGCAGTACTTC. It specifies CAWSAGDAYEQYF.

This rearrangement joins TRBV28 to TRBJ2-7; 8 bases are a match to TRBD1. This CDR3 region has 13 residues. Trimming at V came to 6 bases and at J to 7 bases, leaving 8 bases not matched to a gene. CDR1 is MDHEN, CDR2 SYDVKM, per germline. Here the CDR3 DNA reads TGTGCCAGCAGAAAGGACAGGGTACGGGAGCAGTACTTC. Translated: CASRKDRVREQYF.

This clone was seen a single time. The gene calls are TRBV2 and TRBJ2-4, with TRBD2 matching over 7 bases. The J segment lost 6 bases and the V segment lost 6 bases, leaving 5 bases of the junction unmatched. The CDR3 contains 13 residues. Germline lookup yields CDR1 SNHLY and CDR2 FYNNEI. The CDR3 region is CASSPPGGNIQYF. CDR3 in DNA: TGTGCCAGCAGCCCCCCGGGGGGAAACATTCAGTACTTC.

The genes are TRBV5-1 and TRBJ1-4, with D unresolved. This CDR3 contains 14 residues. V was cut by 0 bases and J by 7 bases, with 10 bases left in between. Per germline, CDR1 SGHRS and CDR2 YFSETQ. The CDR3 protein is CASSLVQAPEKLFF. The CDR3 DNA follows: TGCGCCAGCAGCTTGGTCCAGGCTCCTGAAAAACTGTTTTTT.

The CDR3 loop reads CASSQERTLAGGGAGELFF. For the CDR3, the DNA is TGCGCCAGCAGCCAAGAACGTACGCTAGCGGGCGGCGGGGCCGGGGAGCTGTTTTTT. The V gene is TRBV4-1, the J gene TRBJ2-2; 8 bases are a match to TRBD2. Unmatched junction bases numbered 15, after V lost 0 bases and J lost 6 bases. Germline V gene data show CDR1 as MGHRA and CDR2 as YSYEKL. CDR3 length: 19 amino acids.

V and J are TRBV29-1 and TRBJ1-4, with 10 bases aligning to TRBD1. The ends lost 5 bases at V and 4 bases at J; junction bases unmatched: 4. The CDR3 covers 14 residues. Germline lookup yields CDR1 SQVTM and CDR2 ANQGSEA. The CDR3 spells CSVRTGGSNEKLFF. The CDR3 DNA follows: TGCAGCGTTCGGACAGGGGGTAGTAATGAAAAACTGTTTTTT.

In nucleotides, the CDR3 is TGTGCCAGCAGTTTATGGGAGAGCAATCAGCCCCAGCATTTT. Residues: CASSLWESNQPQHF. This chain connects TRBV28 to TRBJ1-5; D is ambiguous. Germline assignment: CDR1 MDHEN and CDR2 SYDVKM. Trimming pared 0 bases from V and 1 base from J, leaving 4 bases between. The CDR3 sequence is 14 residues long.

For the CDR3, the DNA is TGTGCCAGCACCCCCAGCGGCCGCGGGGACACTGAAGCTTTCTTT. Translated: CASTPSGRGDTEAFF. This chain joins TRBV6-5 and TRBJ1-1; no reliable D call. Per the germline V gene, CDR1 is MNHEY and CDR2 is SVGAGI. V was trimmed by 7 bases and J by 3 bases, leaving 18 bases between them. There are 15 residues in the CDR3.